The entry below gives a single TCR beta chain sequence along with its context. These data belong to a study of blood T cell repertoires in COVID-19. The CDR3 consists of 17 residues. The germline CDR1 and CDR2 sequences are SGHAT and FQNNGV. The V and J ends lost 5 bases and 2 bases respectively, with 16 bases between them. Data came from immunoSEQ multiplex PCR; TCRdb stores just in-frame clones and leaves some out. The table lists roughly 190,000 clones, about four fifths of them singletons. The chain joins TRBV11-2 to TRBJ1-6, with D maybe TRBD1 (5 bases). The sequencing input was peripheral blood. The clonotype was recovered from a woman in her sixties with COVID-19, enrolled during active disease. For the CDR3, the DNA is TGTGCCAGCAGCCCTCCCGGGCAGGGCACCTATAATTCACCCCTCCACTTT. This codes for CASSPPGQGTYNSPLHF.